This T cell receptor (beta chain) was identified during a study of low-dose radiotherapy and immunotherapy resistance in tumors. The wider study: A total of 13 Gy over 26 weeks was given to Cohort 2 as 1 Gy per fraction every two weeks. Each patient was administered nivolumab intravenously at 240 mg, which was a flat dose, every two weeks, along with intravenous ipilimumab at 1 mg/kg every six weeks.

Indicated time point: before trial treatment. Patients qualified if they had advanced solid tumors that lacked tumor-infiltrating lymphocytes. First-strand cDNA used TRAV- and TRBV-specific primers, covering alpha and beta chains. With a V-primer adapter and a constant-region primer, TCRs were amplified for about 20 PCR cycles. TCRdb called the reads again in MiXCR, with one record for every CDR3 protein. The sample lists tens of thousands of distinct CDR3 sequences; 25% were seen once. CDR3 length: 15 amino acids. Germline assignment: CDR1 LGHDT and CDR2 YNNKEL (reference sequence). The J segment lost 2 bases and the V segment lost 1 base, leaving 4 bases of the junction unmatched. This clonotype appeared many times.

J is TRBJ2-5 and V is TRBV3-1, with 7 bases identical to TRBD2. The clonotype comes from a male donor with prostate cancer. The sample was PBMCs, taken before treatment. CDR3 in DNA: TGTGCCAGCAGCCAAGCGGGGACTACTCAAGAGACCCAGTACTTC. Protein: CASSQAGTTQETQYF.